The 21 T cell receptor beta chains below all came from one sample that was sequenced in a study of T cell repertoires in cytomegalovirus infection. TCRdb reprocessed the reads via MiXCR and lists one record per CDR3 protein. The profile shows about 100,000 distinct CDR3 sequences, less than 25% of them singletons. Material for sequencing was CD8+ T cells from PBMCs. Every receptor here comes from a human donor in good health (CMV status not recorded). Some clones in this sample may be carry-over from other donors' samples.

Only a few counts were recorded for this clonotype. The chain joins TRBV7-6 to TRBJ1-2; D gene unclear. Germline values: CDR1 SGHVS, CDR2 FNYEAQ. V lost 1 base and J 3 bases, leaving 6 bases between the germline ends. There are 13 residues in the CDR3. This CDR3 reads CASSLDTHYGYTF. CDR3 in DNA: TGTGCCAGCAGCTTAGATACCCACTATGGCTACACCTTC.

This clonotype showed up many times. The chain uses TRBV10-1 and TRBJ2-2, with 7 bases matching TRBD1. J gave up 0 bases and V 5 bases, and 3 bases lay outside the gene matches. CDR3 size: 15 residues. Germline V gene sequence: CDR1 WNHNN, CDR2 SYGVQD (reference sequence). Written as DNA, the CDR3 is TGCGCCAGCAGTAGGGACAGCGCGAACACCGGGGAGCTGTTTTTT. Encoded protein: CASSRDSANTGELFF.

This chain links TRBV20-1 with TRBJ1-4; 7 nucleotides line up with TRBD1. V shed 1 base, J shed 5 bases, and the junction held 19 bases outside the gene matches. This CDR3 contains 19 residues. Per germline, CDR1 DFQATT and CDR2 SNEGSKA (reference sequence). The CDR3 coding sequence is TGCAGTGCTAGAGTTAACCAGGGCCCTAACAGGGGCCAAAATGAAAAACTGTTTTTT. This encodes CSARVNQGPNRGQNEKLFF.

This clonotype was found many times. The chain carries TRBV7-9 and TRBJ2-5; 8 bases fit TRBD1. CDR1 and CDR2 (germline): SEHNR, FQNEAQ (reference sequence). The CDR3 loop spans 14 amino acids. Losses at the gene ends were 5 bases for V and 5 bases for J; bases not matched to a gene: 7. The CDR3 DNA is TGTGCCAGCAGCGTAACGACAGGGGTGGAGACCCAGTACTTC. Translating it yields CASSVTTGVETQYF.

The rearrangement links TRBV6-6 to TRBJ2-7; D gene uncertain. There are 12 residues in the CDR3. The V and J ends lost 4 bases and 4 bases respectively, with 8 bases between them. Germline CDR1 MNHNY, CDR2 SVGAGI (reference sequence). The CDR3 is CASSFEKYEQYF. CDR3 nucleotides: TGTGCCAGCAGTTTTGAGAAATACGAGCAGTACTTC.

At least ten counts were recorded for this clonotype. The J gene is TRBJ2-7, the V gene TRBV11-2, with TRBD1 identical over 12 bases. This CDR3 has 19 residues. The V and J ends lost 5 bases and 4 bases, in that order; junction bases with no gene match: 18. Germline loops: CDR1 SGHAT, CDR2 FQNNGV. This chain's CDR3 is CASSTRDRGQAGAIYEQYF. DNA of the CDR3: TGTGCCAGCAGCACTCGGGACAGGGGGCAAGCGGGAGCTATATACGAGCAGTACTTC.

The chain is built from TRBV27 and TRBJ2-1, with TRBD2 matching over 7 bases. J gave up 4 bases and V 2 bases, and 8 bases lay outside the gene matches. There are 16 residues in the CDR3. Germline CDR1 MNHEY, CDR2 SMNVEV (reference sequence). The CDR3 DNA is TGTGCCAGCAGTTTAAGAGATAGCGGGCGTTACAATGAGCAGTTCTTC. This encodes CASSLRDSGRYNEQFF.

There are a few counts of this clonotype. The CDR3 reads CASSLANYEQYF. For the CDR3, the DNA is TGTGCCAGCAGTTTAGCTAACTACGAGCAGTACTTC. This chain joins TRBV12-3 or TRBV12-4 and TRBJ2-7; the D is unclear. The germline V and J ends were trimmed by 0 bases and 3 bases, with 3 bases remaining between them. The CDR3 loop spans 12 amino acids.

The chain links TRBV7-8 to TRBJ2-7; D not resolved. The CDR3 sequence is 12 residues long. Trimming took 1 base from V and 7 from J, leaving 8 bases between them. Germline V lookup: CDR1 SGHVS, CDR2 FQNEAQ. The CDR3 reads CASSLGQVEQYF. CDR3 nucleotides: TGTGCCAGCAGCTTAGGGCAGGTTGAGCAGTACTTC. Full variable domain (rest looked up from reference TRBV7-8 and TRBJ2-7): GAGVSQSPRYKVAKRGQDVALRCDPISGHVSLFWYQQALGQGPEFLTYFQNEAQLDKSGLPSDRFFAERPEGSVSTLKIQRTQQEDSAVYLCASSLGQVEQYFGPGTRLTVT.

Worth noting for this clonotype: One base away lies a much larger clone, so this may be a sequencing read error. The gene calls are TRBV7-2 and TRBJ2-1, with no clear D. CDR3 length: 15 amino acids. Trimming took off 1 base at V and 2 bases at J, with 9 bases between the two ends. Germline CDR1 is SGHTA and CDR2 is FQGNSA. CDR3 sequence reads: CASSLEGSAYNEQFF. For the CDR3, the DNA is TGTGCCAGCAGCTTAGAGGGATCGGCCTACAATGAGCAGTTCTTC.

This sequence joins TRBV30 and TRBJ1-2; D ambiguous. Trimming took 7 bases from V and 8 from J, leaving 11 bases between them. Germline V gene lookup returns CDR1 GTSNPN and CDR2 SVGIG (reference sequence). The CDR3 extends over 10 amino acids. This chain's CDR3 is CASHYAGYTF. In nucleotides, the CDR3 is TGTGCCTCTCACTATGCAGGCTACACCTTC.

This clonotype has only a few counts. The genes are TRBV7-9 and TRBJ1-2; 9 nucleotides match TRBD1. J gave up 4 bases and V 5 bases, and 5 bases lay outside the gene matches. This CDR3 region has 14 residues. Germline V gene lookup returns CDR1 SEHNR and CDR2 FQNEAQ (reference sequence). In DNA, the CDR3 is TGTGCCAGCAGCCCAGGGACAGGGTTCTATGGCTACACCTTC. It translates to CASSPGTGFYGYTF.

The gene calls are TRBV15 and TRBJ2-5; perhaps D is TRBD1 or TRBD2 (7 bases each). Per germline, CDR1 LNHNV and CDR2 YYDKDF (reference sequence). The CDR3 has 15 amino acids. Deletions cut 4 bases from V and 5 bases from J, with 17 bases between. The DNA of the CDR3 is TGTGCCACCAGCACTCAGGGGGGGGTCCCGGAGACCCAGTACTTC. It yields the protein CATSTQGGVPETQYF. The entire variable domain, with the rest obtained from reference TRBV15 and TRBJ2-5, is as follows: DAMVIQNPRYQVTQFGKPVTLSCSQTLNHNVMYWYQQKSSQAPKLLFHYYDKDFNNEADTPDNFQSRRPNTSFCFLDIRSPGLGDTAMYLCATSTQGGVPETQYFGPGTRLLVL.

This clonotype was picked up a small number of times. The chain joins TRBV6-6 to TRBJ1-2; D not resolved. Germline assignment: CDR1 MNHNY and CDR2 SVGAGI (reference sequence). Trimming removed 2 bases at V and 8 bases at J, with 18 bases between. The CDR3 has 15 amino acids. In nucleotides, the CDR3 is TGTGCCAGCAGTTACCCCGAAGGGCCAGTGCGGGGCTACACCTTC. Residues: CASSYPEGPVRGYTF.

This clonotype appeared a few times. The genes are TRBV19 and TRBJ2-1, with 8 bases identical to TRBD2. The CDR3 consists of 19 residues. The trim removed 3 bases at V and 0 bases at J, leaving 13 bases unmatched. Germline loops: CDR1 LNHDA, CDR2 SQIVND (reference sequence). CDR3 sequence (DNA): TGTGCCAGTAGTATTGGGACTGACGGGAGGGGGAGCTCCTACAATGAGCAGTTCTTC. This encodes CASSIGTDGRGSSYNEQFF. Combining the CDR3 with reference TRBV19 and TRBJ2-1 gives the whole variable domain DGGITQSPKYLFRKEGQNVTLSCEQNLNHDAMYWYRQDPGQGLRLIYYSQIVNDFQKGDIAEGYSVSREKKESFPLTVTSAQKNPTAFYLCASSIGTDGRGSSYNEQFFGPGTRLTVL.

The chain carries TRBV20-1 and TRBJ2-7; D is unresolved. CDR3 size: 15 residues. V dropped 1 base and J dropped 2 bases, with 15 bases sitting between them. Germline V lookup: CDR1 DFQATT, CDR2 SNEGSKA (reference sequence). The CDR3 DNA reads TGCAGTGCTAGAGGTCTAACTGGGGAAACCTACGAGCAGTACTTC. Protein product: CSARGLTGETYEQYF.

This clonotype has at least ten counts. V gene TRBV7-3 combines with J gene TRBJ2-1, with 8 positions matching TRBD2. Trimming removed 2 bases from V and 7 bases from J; junction bases left unmatched: 7. The CDR3 has 15 amino acids. The germline V gene has CDR1 SGHTA and CDR2 FQGTGA. CDR3 sequence reads: CASSLSAGGTNEQFF. CDR3 nucleotide sequence: TGTGCCAGCAGCTTATCTGCGGGGGGTACAAATGAGCAGTTCTTC. The entire variable domain, with the rest obtained from reference TRBV7-3 and TRBJ2-1, is as follows: GAGVSQTPSNKVTEKGKYVELRCDPISGHTALYWYRQSLGQGPEFLIYFQGTGAADDSGLPNDRFFAVRPEGSVSTLKIQRTERGDSAVYLCASSLSAGGTNEQFFGPGTRLTVL.

This clonotype was detected many times. This rearrangement joins TRBV7-2 to TRBJ2-7; D is undetermined. Germline CDR1 is SGHTA and CDR2 is FQGNSA. V was pared by 1 base and J by 0 bases, with 10 bases between. This CDR3 has 15 residues. CDR3 nucleotides: TGTGCCAGCAGCTTAGGGGTGGTTACCTCCTACGAGCAGTACTTC. Translating gives CASSLGVVTSYEQYF.

This clonotype was detected only a few times. The CDR3 is CSARDHREMKETQYF. In DNA, the CDR3 is TGCAGTGCTAGAGACCACAGGGAAATGAAAGAGACCCAGTACTTC. This chain links TRBV20-1 with TRBJ2-5, with D possibly TRBD1 on 6 matching bases. Germline V CDR1 and CDR2: DFQATT, SNEGSKA (reference sequence). The CDR3 has 15 amino acids. Trimming took 0 bases from V and 3 from J, leaving 14 bases between them.

The chain uses TRBV19 and TRBJ2-7, with TRBD2 matching 7 bases. In germline, CDR1 is LNHDA, CDR2 SQIVND (reference sequence). V was pared by 4 bases and J by 3 bases, with 6 bases of the junction left unmatched. The CDR3 extends over 14 amino acids. The CDR3 DNA reads TGTGCCAGTAGTACCAGGGACTACCTCTACGAGCAGTACTTC. Its translation is CASSTRDYLYEQYF.

The chain employs TRBV7-9 and TRBJ1-1; 8 bases fit TRBD1. V shed 5 bases and J 1 base; nucleotides not matched to a gene: 12. The CDR3 has 17 amino acids. Germline assignment: CDR1 SEHNR and CDR2 FQNEAQ (reference sequence). CDR3 in DNA: TGTGCCAGCAGCCCCGAATTCCTCACAGGGGGGAACACTGAAGCTTTCTTT. It translates to CASSPEFLTGGNTEAFF.